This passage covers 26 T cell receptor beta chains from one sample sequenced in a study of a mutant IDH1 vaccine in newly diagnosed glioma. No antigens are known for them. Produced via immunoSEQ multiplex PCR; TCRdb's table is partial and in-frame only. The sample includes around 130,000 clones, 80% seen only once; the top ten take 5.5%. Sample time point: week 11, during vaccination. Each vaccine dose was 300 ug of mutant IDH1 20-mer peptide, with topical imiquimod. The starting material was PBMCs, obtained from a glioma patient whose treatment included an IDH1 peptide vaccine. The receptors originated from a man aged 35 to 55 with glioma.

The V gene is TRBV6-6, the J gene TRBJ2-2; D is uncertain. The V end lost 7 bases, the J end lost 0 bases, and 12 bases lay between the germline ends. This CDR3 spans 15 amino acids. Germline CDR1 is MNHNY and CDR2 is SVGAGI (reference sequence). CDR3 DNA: TGTGCCAGCACCGAGCTGGTGGCGAACACCGGGGAGCTGTTTTTT. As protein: CASTELVANTGELFF.

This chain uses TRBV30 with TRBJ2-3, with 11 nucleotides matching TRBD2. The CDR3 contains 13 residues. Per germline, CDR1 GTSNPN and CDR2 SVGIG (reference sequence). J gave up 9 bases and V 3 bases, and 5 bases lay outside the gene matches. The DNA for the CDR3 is TGTGCCTGGAGACTAGCGGGAGTGTGGACGCAGTATTTT. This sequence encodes CAWRLAGVWTQYF.

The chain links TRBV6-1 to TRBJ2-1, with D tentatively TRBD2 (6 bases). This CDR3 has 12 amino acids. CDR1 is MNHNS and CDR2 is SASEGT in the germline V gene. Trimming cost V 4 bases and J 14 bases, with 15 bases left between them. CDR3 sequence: CASSGGREREFF. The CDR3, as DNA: TGTGCCAGCAGTGGCGGTCGGGAGCGTGAGTTCTTC.

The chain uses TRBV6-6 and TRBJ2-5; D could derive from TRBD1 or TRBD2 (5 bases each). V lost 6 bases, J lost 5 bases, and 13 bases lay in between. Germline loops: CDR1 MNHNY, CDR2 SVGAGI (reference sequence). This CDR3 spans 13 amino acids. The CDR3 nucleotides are TGTGCCAGCAGGGGACCAGAGGGGGAGACCCAGTACTTC. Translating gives CASRGPEGETQYF.

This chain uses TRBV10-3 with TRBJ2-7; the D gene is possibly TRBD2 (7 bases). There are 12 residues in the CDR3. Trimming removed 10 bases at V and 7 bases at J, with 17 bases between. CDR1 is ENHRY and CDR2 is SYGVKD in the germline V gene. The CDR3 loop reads CATEQGGREQYF. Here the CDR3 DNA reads TGTGCCACTGAACAGGGAGGGAGGGAGCAGTACTTC.

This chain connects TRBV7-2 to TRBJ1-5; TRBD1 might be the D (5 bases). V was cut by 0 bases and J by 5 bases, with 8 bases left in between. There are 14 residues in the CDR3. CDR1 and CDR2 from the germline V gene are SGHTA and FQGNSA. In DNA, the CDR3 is TGTGCCAGCAGCTTAGCGCTAGGGGATCAGCCCCAGCATTTT. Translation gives CASSLALGDQPQHF. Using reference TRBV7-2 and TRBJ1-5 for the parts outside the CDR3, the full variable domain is GAGVSQSPSNKVTEKGKDVELRCDPISGHTALYWYRQSLGQGLEFLIYFQGNSAPDKSGLPSDRFSAERTGGSVSTLTIQRTQQEDSAVYLCASSLALGDQPQHFGDGTRLSIL.

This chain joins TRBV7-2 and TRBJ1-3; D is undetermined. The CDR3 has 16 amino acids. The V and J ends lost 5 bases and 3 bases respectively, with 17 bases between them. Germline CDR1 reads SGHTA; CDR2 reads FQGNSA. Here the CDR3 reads CASSLREGRIGNTIYF. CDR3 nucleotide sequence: TGTGCCAGCAGCCTTAGGGAGGGCAGAATTGGAAACACCATATATTTT.

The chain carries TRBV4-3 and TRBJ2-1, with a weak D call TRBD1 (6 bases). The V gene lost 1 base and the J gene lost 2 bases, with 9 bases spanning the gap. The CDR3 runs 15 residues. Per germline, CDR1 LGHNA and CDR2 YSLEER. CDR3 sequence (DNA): TGCGCCAGCAGCCAAGTCTCAGGGGCCTACAATGAGCAGTTCTTC. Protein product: CASSQVSGAYNEQFF.

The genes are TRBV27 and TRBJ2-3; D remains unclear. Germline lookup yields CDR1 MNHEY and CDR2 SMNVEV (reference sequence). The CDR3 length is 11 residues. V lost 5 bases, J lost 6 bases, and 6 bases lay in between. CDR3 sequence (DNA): TGTGCCAGCAGTACCACGGATACGCAGTATTTT. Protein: CASSTTDTQYF.

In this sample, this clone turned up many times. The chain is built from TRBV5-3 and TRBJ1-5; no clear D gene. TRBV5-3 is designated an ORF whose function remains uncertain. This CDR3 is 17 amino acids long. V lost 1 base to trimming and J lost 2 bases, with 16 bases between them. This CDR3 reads CARSLTQLRSGNQPQHF. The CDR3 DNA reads TGTGCCAGAAGCTTGACTCAGCTCAGAAGTGGCAATCAGCCCCAGCATTTT.

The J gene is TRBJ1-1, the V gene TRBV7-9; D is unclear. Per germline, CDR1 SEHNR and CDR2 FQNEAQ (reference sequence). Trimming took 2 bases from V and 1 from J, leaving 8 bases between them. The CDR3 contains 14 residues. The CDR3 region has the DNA TGTGCCAGCAGCTTATACGAGGGGAACACTGAAGCTTTCTTT. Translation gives CASSLYEGNTEAFF.

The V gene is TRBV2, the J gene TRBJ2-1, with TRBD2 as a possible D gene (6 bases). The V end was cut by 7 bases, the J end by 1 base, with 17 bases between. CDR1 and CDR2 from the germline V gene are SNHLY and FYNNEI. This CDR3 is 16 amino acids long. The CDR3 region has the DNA TGTGCCAGCACCTGGGGGGACGAGGCGTCCTACAATGAGCAGTTCTTC. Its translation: CASTWGDEASYNEQFF.

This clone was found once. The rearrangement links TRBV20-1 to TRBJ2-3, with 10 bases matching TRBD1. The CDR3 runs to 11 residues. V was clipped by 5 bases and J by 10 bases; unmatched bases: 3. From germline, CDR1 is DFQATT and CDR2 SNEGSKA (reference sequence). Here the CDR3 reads CSAEDRGAQYF. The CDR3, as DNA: TGCAGTGCTGAGGACAGGGGGGCGCAGTATTTT.

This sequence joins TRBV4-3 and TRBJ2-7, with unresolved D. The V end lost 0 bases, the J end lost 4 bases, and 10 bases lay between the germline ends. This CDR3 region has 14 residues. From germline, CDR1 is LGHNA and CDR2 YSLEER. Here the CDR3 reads CASSQDIGSYEQYF. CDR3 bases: TGCGCCAGCAGCCAAGATATTGGTTCGTACGAGCAGTACTTC.

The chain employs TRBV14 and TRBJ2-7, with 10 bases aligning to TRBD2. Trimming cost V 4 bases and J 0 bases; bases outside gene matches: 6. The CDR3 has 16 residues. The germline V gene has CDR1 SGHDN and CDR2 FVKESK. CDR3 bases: TGTGCCAGCAGCCCTCTAGCGGGGGACCACTCCTACGAGCAGTACTTC. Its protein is CASSPLAGDHSYEQYF.

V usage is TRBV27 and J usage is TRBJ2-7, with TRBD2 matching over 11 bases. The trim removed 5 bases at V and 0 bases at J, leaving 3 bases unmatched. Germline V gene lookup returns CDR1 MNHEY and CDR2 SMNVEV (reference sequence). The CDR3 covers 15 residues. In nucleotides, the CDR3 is TGTGCCAGCAGTCGACTAGCGGGGAGCTCCTACGAGCAGTACTTC. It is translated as CASSRLAGSSYEQYF.

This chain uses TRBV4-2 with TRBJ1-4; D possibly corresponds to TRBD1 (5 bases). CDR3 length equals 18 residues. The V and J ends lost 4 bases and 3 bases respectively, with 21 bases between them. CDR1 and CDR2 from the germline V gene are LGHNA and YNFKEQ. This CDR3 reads CASSLARLGGGSNEKLFF. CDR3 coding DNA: TGTGCCAGCAGCCTCGCGCGTCTCGGGGGGGGATCTAATGAAAAACTGTTTTTT.

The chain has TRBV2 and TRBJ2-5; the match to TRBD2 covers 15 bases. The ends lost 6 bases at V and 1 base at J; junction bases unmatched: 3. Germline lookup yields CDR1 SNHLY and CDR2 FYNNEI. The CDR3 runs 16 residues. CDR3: CASRRTSGGAQETQYF. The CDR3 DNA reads TGTGCCAGCAGGAGGACTAGCGGGGGGGCCCAAGAGACCCAGTACTTC.

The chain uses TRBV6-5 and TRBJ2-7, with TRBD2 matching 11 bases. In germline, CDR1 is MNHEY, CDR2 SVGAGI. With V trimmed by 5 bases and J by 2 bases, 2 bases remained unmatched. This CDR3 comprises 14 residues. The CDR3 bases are TGTGCCAGCAGTGAACTAGCGGGGGCCTACGAGCAGTACTTC. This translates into CASSELAGAYEQYF.

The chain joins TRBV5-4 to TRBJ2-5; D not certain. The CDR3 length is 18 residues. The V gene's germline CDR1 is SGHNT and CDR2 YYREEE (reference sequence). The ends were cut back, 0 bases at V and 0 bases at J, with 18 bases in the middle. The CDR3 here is CASSLEVGQATYQETQYF. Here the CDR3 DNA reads TGTGCCAGCAGCTTGGAAGTTGGTCAGGCTACGTACCAAGAGACCCAGTACTTC.

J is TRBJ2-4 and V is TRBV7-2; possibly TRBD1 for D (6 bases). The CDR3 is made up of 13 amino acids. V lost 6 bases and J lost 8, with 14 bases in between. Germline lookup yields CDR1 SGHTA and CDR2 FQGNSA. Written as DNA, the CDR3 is TGTGCCAGCAGAAAGACCGGGACACACATTCAGTACTTC. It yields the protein CASRKTGTHIQYF.

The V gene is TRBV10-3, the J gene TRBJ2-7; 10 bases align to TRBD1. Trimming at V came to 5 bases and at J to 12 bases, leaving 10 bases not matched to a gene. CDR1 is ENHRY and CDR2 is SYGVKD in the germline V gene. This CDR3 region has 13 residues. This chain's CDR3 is CAISSPDRGFAYF. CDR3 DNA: TGTGCCATCAGTTCCCCGGACAGGGGGTTTGCGTACTTC.

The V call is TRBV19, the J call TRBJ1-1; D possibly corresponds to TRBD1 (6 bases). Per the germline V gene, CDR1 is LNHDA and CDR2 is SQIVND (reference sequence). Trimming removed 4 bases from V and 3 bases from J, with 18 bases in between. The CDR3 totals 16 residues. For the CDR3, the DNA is TGTGCCAGTAGTAAACCCGAAGGGGGGGGGTACACTGAAGCTTTCTTT. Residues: CASSKPEGGGYTEAFF.

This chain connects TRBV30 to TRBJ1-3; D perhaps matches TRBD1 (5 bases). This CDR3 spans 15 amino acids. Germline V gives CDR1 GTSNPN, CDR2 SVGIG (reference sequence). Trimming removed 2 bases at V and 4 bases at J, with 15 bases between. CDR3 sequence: CAWSPRGQGGNTIYF. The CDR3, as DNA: TGTGCCTGGAGTCCGAGGGGCCAGGGCGGAAACACCATATATTTT.

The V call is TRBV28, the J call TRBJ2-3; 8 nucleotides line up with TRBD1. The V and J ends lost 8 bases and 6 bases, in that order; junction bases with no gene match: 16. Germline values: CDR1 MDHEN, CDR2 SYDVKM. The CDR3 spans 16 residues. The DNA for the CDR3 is TGTGCCAGCTTGGGACAGGTACAATTTGGTATTGATACGCAGTATTTT. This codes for CASLGQVQFGIDTQYF.

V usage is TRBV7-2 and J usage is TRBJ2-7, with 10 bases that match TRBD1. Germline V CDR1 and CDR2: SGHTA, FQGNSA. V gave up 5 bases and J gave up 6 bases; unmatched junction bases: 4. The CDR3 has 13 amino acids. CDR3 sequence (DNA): TGTGCCAGCAGCCCCGACAGGGGGCGCGAGCAGTACTTC. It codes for CASSPDRGREQYF.